A selection of T cell receptor beta chains follows, all from one sample in a study of blood T cell repertoires in COVID-19. TCRdb keeps only in-frame clones here, not all; method: immunoSEQ multiplex PCR. This table holds approximately 110,000 clones, around 85% found once. Sequenced: peripheral blood. The receptors were sampled from a woman over 75 with COVID-19, enrolled during active disease. The CDR3 runs from the conserved cysteine through the conserved F or W. D genes are given only for firm matches. Clone size is not always given. Where it is, it says once, few, many or a class for expanded clones.

d_call cdr3_length j_call v_call clone_size cdr3_nt cdr3_aa
NA 16 TRBJ1-5 TRBV6-2/TRBV6-3 NA TGTGCCAGCAGTTACTCGAAGGGCAGGGTCGGTCAGCCCCAGCATTTT CASSYSKGRVGQPQHF
NA 13 TRBJ2-3 TRBV7-2 NA TGTGCCAGCAGCCTGAGTAGCACAGGTACGCAGTATTTT CASSLSSTGTQYF
TRBD1 17 TRBJ1-1 TRBV28 few TGTGCCAGCAGTCACTTGGGACAGGGGGAAAGAAACACTGAAGCTTTCTTT CASSHLGQGERNTEAFF
TRBD2 15 TRBJ2-1 TRBV7-2 NA TGTGCCAGCAGCTTAAGCGCGACTAGCGAAAATGAGCAGTTCTTC CASSLSATSENEQFF
TRBD2 17 TRBJ2-3 TRBV28 NA TGTGCCAGCAGTTCGAACCTACGGGGGGGGGCTACAGATACGCAGTATTTT CASSSNLRGGATDTQYF
TRBD1 16 TRBJ2-2 TRBV7-2 NA TGTGCCAGCAGCTTATCAGGGGGCGTAGGCACCGGGGAGCTGTTTTTT CASSLSGGVGTGELFF
NA 15 TRBJ2-7 TRBV3-1/TRBV3-2 few TGTGCCAGCAGCCAAGATAATCGCCTTGGGCACGAGCAGTACTTC CASSQDNRLGHEQYF
NA 13 TRBJ2-5 TRBV3-1/TRBV3-2 NA TGTGCCAGCAGCCACGCACTTCAAGAGACCCAGTACTTC CASSHALQETQYF
NA 13 TRBJ2-5 TRBV10-3 NA TGTGCCATCAGTGAGTCAGGGGCAGAGACCCAGTACTTC CAISESGAETQYF
NA 17 TRBJ2-1 TRBV6-2/TRBV6-3 NA TGTGCCAGCAGTTACCCCGCCGGGGAAGTTTCTATCAATGAGCAGTTCTTC CASSYPAGEVSINEQFF
TRBD2 16 TRBJ2-2 TRBV4-3 NA TGCGCCAGCAGCCCGGGGCTAGCGGGTAACACCGGGGAGCTGTTTTTT CASSPGLAGNTGELFF
NA 15 TRBJ2-2 TRBV14 NA TGTGCCAGCAGCCCCAGGATCGCGAGCACCGGGGAGCTGTTTTTT CASSPRIASTGELFF
NA 13 TRBJ1-1 TRBV9 NA TGTGCCAGCAGCGTCGGGGTCTACCCTGAAGCTTTCTTT CASSVGVYPEAFF
NA 15 TRBJ2-1 TRBV7-9 NA TGTGCCAGCAGCCCCTCGGCAGGGGCCTACAATGAGCAGTTCTTC CASSPSAGAYNEQFF
TRBD1 13 TRBJ1-5 TRBV29-1 few TGCAGCGTTAAGACAGGGGACAATCAGCCCCAGCATTTT CSVKTGDNQPQHF
TRBD2 18 TRBJ2-7 TRBV3-1/TRBV3-2 once TGTGCCAGCAGCCAAGATCTCCTAGCGGGAGGGCCGGGGGACGAGCAGTACTTC CASSQDLLAGGPGDEQYF
TRBD2 15 TRBJ2-5 TRBV5-1 NA TGCGCCAGCACTCTAGCGGGGGCCCAGCAAGAGACCCAGTACTTC CASTLAGAQQETQYF
NA 14 TRBJ2-1 TRBV24-1 NA TGTGCCACCAGTGATATTTCTAGCAACAATGAGCAGTTCTTC CATSDISSNNEQFF
NA 15 TRBJ1-2 TRBV6-5 NA TGTGCCAGCAGTTCTACAGGAGTGGGGAACTATGGCTACACCTTC CASSSTGVGNYGYTF
TRBD2 17 TRBJ2-3 TRBV11-3 NA TGTGCCAGCAGCTTAGGGGGACTAGCGGGAGCGTACGATACGCAGTATTTT CASSLGGLAGAYDTQYF
NA 15 TRBJ1-4 TRBV7-9 NA TGTGCCAGCAGCGCCCCAGAGGCAACTAATGAAAAACTGTTTTTT CASSAPEATNEKLFF
TRBD2 19 TRBJ2-6 TRBV10-1 NA TGCGCCAGCAGTGAGTCGGGGAGGGGATATGTGACTGGGGCCAACGTCCTGACTTTC CASSESGRGYVTGANVLTF